One and the same sample provided the 2 T cell receptor beta chains below, sequenced in a study of blood T cell repertoires in COVID-19. Method: immunoSEQ multiplex PCR; TCRdb's copy keeps in-frame clones and lacks some. The sample shows around 100,000 clones, approximately 90% of them seen only once. The sequenced sample was peripheral blood. Source of these receptors: a man in his forties or fifties with acute or convalescent COVID-19.

The chain recombines TRBV24-1 with TRBJ2-3, with D tentatively TRBD2 (8 bases). The CDR3 loop spans 15 amino acids. Germline V gives CDR1 KGHDR, CDR2 SFDVKD. V shed 5 bases and J shed 4 bases, with 15 bases lying between them. CDR3 residues: CATSVVGRGPDTQYF. The CDR3 DNA is TGTGCCACCAGTGTCGTCGGGAGGGGGCCAGATACGCAGTATTTT.

The chain couples TRBV5-1 to TRBJ2-7, with 12 bases fitting TRBD1. The CDR3 has 15 amino acids. V lost 2 bases, J lost 7 bases, and 7 bases stayed unmatched. CDR1 and CDR2 from the germline V gene are SGHRS and YFSETQ. DNA for the CDR3: TGCGCCAGCAGCTTCGGGACAGGGGGCCTCTGGGAGCAGTACTTC. Residues: CASSFGTGGLWEQYF.